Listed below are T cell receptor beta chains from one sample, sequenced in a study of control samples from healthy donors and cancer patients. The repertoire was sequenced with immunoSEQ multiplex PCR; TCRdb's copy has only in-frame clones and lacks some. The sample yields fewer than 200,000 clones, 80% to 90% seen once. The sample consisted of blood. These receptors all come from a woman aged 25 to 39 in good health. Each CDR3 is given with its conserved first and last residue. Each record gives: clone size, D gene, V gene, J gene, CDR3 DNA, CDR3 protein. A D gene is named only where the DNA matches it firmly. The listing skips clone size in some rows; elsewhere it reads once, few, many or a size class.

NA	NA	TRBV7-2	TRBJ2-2	TGTGCCAGCAGCCTCACTCGACGGAGCACCGGGGAGCTGTTTTTT	CASSLTRRSTGELFF
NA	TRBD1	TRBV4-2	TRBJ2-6	TGTGCCAGCGGAGTTACAGGGGCTGGGGCCAACGTCCTGACTTTC	CASGVTGAGANVLTF
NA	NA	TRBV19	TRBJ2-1	TGTGCCAGTAGTATAGCAGCGCCACTAGAGAATGAGCAGTTCTTC	CASSIAAPLENEQFF
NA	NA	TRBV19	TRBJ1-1	TGTGCCAGTAGTGGTCCTGGGCGGACTGAAGCTTTCTTT	CASSGPGRTEAFF
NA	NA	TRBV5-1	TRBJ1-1	TGCGCCAGCAGCTTGGCCCAGGCAGGAGCTGAAGCTTTCTTT	CASSLAQAGAEAFF
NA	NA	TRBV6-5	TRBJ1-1	TGTGCCAGCAGGCCAGGGGTGAACACTGAAGCTTTCTTT	CASRPGVNTEAFF
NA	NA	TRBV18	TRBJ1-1	TGTGCCAGCGCCATATGGCGCACTGAAGCTTTCTTT	CASAIWRTEAFF
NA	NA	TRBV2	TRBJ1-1	TGTGCCAGCAGCCCCGGGAGGGGTAGGGTATTCTCTGAAGCTTTCTTT	CASSPGRGRVFSEAFF
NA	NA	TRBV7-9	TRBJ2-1	TGTGCCAGCAGACTAACCCCCTACAATGAGCAGTTCTTC	CASRLTPYNEQFF
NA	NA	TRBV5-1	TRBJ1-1	TGCGCCAGCAGCCACGAGGGGGGAGAAGCTTTCTTT	CASSHEGGEAFF
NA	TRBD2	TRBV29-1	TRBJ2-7	TGCAGCGTTGAACTAGCGGTATCCTACGAGCAGTACTTC	CSVELAVSYEQYF
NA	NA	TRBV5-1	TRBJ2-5	TGCGCCAGCAGCTTGTTTCCAGGAACGGGGGAGACCCAGTACTTC	CASSLFPGTGETQYF
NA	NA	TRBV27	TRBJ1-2	TGTGCCAGCAGTTTTTCTGGACAACTGGATCGCTACACCTTC	CASSFSGQLDRYTF
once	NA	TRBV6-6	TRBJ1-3	TGTGCCAGCACCCGACAGGCCTCTTACTCTGGAAACACCATATATTTT	CASTRQASYSGNTIYF
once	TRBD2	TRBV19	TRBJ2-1	TGTGCCAGTAGTATAACGGGGGGAGCCTACAATGAGCAGTTCTTC	CASSITGGAYNEQFF
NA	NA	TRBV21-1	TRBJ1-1	TGTGCCAGCAGCAAAAGTGGACAGGGCCTGAACACTGAAGCTTTCTTT	CASSKSGQGLNTEAFF
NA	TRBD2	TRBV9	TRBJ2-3	TGTGCCAGCAGCCCACCAAAAAGGACTAGCGGGAACACAGATACGCAGTATTTT	CASSPPKRTSGNTDTQYF
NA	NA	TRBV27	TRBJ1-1	TGTGCCAGCAGTTTAAATCAGGTATTGAACACTGAAGCTTTCTTT	CASSLNQVLNTEAFF
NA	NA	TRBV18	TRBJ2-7	TGTGCCAGCTCACCTGTGGTGGATTCCTACGAGCAGTACTTC	CASSPVVDSYEQYF
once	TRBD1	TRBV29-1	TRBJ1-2	TGCAGCGTTTTGAAGCAGGGGGCGACCTATGGCTACACCTTC	CSVLKQGATYGYTF
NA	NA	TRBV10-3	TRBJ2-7	TGTGCCATCAGTGAGCCGGCTCGGGGCAGCTCCTACGAGCAGTACTTC	CAISEPARGSSYEQYF
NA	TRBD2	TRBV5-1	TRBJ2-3	TGCGCCAGCAGCCTCCTGCGGGGGGGCATAGATACGCAGTATTTT	CASSLLRGGIDTQYF
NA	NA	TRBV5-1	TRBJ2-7	TGCGCCAGCAGCCCCGGCAGACTAGAACAATACGAGCAGTACTTC	CASSPGRLEQYEQYF
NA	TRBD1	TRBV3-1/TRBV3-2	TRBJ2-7	TGTGCCAGCAGCCAAGACAGGGGGCAGTACGAGCAGTACTTC	CASSQDRGQYEQYF
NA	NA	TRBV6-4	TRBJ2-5	TGTGCCAGCAGTGAGACTAGTCAAGAGACCCAGTACTTC	CASSETSQETQYF
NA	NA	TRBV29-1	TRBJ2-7	TGCAGCGTGGCCCGCACGGACGGGTGGAGAGAGAGGTACGAGCAGTACTTC	CSVARTDGWRERYEQYF
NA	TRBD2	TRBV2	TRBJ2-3	TGTGCCAGCAGTACCGGGGGGGTGGAGAGGACAGATACGCAGTATTTT	CASSTGGVERTDTQYF
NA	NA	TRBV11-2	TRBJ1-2	TGTGCCAGCAGCTCCGGGGGTGGCTACACCTTC	CASSSGGGYTF
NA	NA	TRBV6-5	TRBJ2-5	TGTGCCAGCAGAAGAACGGTACAAGAGACCCAGTACTTC	CASRRTVQETQYF
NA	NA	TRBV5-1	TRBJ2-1	TGCGCCAGCAGCTTGGCCAGGGGTAATGAGCAGTTCTTC	CASSLARGNEQFF
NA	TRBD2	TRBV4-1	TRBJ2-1	TGCGCCAGCAGCCGAGCCACTAGCGGGAGGTATACTGAGCAGTTCTTC	CASSRATSGRYTEQFF
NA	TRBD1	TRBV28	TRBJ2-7	TGTGCCAGCAGTGCCCTGTACAGGGGGAACGAGCAGTACTTC	CASSALYRGNEQYF